A single sample is the source of the 18 T cell receptor beta chains below, sequenced in a study of control samples from healthy donors and cancer patients. The table came from immunoSEQ multiplex PCR; TCRdb's copy has only in-frame clones and leaves some out. Seen here are tens of thousands of clones, 87% observed once, and the top ten hold about 18%. The sequenced sample was blood. These receptors were obtained from a man over 45 in good health.

This clone was seen just once. This rearrangement joins TRBV13 to TRBJ2-2; possible D gene TRBD1, 6 bases. Germline CDR1 is PRHDT and CDR2 is FYEKMQ (reference sequence). V was shortened by 0 bases and J by 2 bases, with 10 bases between the two germline ends. CDR3 size: 16 residues. CDR3 residues: CASSLGWGQNTGELFF. In nucleotides, the CDR3 is TGTGCCAGCAGCTTAGGCTGGGGACAAAACACCGGGGAGCTGTTTTTT.

A single count supports this clone. The CDR3 DNA is TGTGCCAGCAGTCCCGAGGGGAGGGCCAGAAGTGGCTACACCTTC. As protein: CASSPEGRARSGYTF. The V gene is TRBV6-5, the J gene TRBJ1-2; D may be TRBD1 (5 bases). Germline V lookup: CDR1 MNHEY, CDR2 SVGAGI. V lost 5 bases to trimming and J lost 7 bases, with 20 bases between them. CDR3 length: 15 amino acids.

The rearrangement links TRBV7-2 to TRBJ2-7; TRBD1 matches 8 bases. The germline V gene encodes CDR1 SGHTA and CDR2 FQGNSA. The CDR3 has 14 amino acids. V was clipped by 3 bases and J by 2 bases; unmatched bases: 3. The CDR3 DNA sequence: TGTGCCAGCAGCTTTACAGGGGGAACCTACGAGCAGTACTTC. The encoded protein is CASSFTGGTYEQYF.

In its sample, this clone was seen once. This CDR3 fails to terminate in the conserved phenylalanine or tryptophan, so it likely reflects a read error. The limits of the CDR3 on the DNA are not certain, so only TCRdb's listed CDR3 is given. This chain joins TRBV11-2 and TRBJ1-2. The CDR3 is 11 residues long, counting both termini. CDR1 is SGHAT, CDR2 FQNNGV, per germline. The CDR3 loop is CASSSHPGVWV.

The J gene is TRBJ1-5, the V gene TRBV19; D gene uncertain. V lost 0 bases and J 5 bases, leaving 5 bases between the germline ends. Germline V CDR1 and CDR2: LNHDA, SQIVND (reference sequence). This CDR3 region has 13 residues. The CDR3 spells CASSIDWDQPQHF. Written as DNA, the CDR3 is TGTGCCAGTAGTATAGATTGGGATCAGCCCCAGCATTTT.

This rearrangement joins TRBV6-1 to TRBJ2-2; 9 bases map to TRBD1. The germline V gene has CDR1 MNHNS and CDR2 SASEGT. The CDR3 runs 15 residues. V was pared by 1 base and J by 3 bases, with 0 bases of the junction left unmatched. In DNA form, the CDR3 reads TGTGCCAGCAGTGAAGGGACAGGGGACACCGGGGAGCTGTTTTTT. This codes for CASSEGTGDTGELFF.

The V and J genes are TRBV9 and TRBJ2-7; the match to TRBD1 covers 10 bases. V dropped 0 bases and J dropped 7; count of bases not matched to a gene: 7. CDR1 and CDR2 from the germline V gene are SGDLS and YYNGEE. The CDR3 has 15 amino acids. The CDR3 spells CASSVGGTGAGEQYF. Here the CDR3 DNA reads TGTGCCAGCAGCGTAGGTGGGACAGGGGCGGGAGAGCAGTACTTC.

V and J are TRBV19 and TRBJ2-7; 8 bases fit TRBD2. V lost 2 bases to trimming and J lost 6 bases; unmatched junction nucleotides: 12. This CDR3 is built from 16 residues. CDR1 LNHDA and CDR2 SQIVND come from the germline V gene (reference sequence). The CDR3 is CASSILSGNPSGEQYF. CDR3 bases: TGTGCCAGTAGTATACTTAGCGGGAATCCCTCCGGCGAGCAGTACTTC.

The sample holds one count of this clone. The V call is TRBV27, the J call TRBJ1-1, with D perhaps TRBD1 (6 bases). This CDR3 spans 14 amino acids. The germline V gene has CDR1 MNHEY and CDR2 SMNVEV (reference sequence). The V gene lost 2 bases and the J gene lost 5 bases, with 12 bases spanning the gap. In DNA, the CDR3 is TGTGCCAGCAGTTTAGAGGGGGGATCGACTGAAGCTTTCTTT. Protein product: CASSLEGGSTEAFF.

In this sample, this clone turned up once. The genes are TRBV30 and TRBJ1-5; D gene ambiguous. Trimming took 3 bases from V and 4 from J, leaving 10 bases between them. The CDR3 loop spans 13 amino acids. Germline V lookup: CDR1 GTSNPN, CDR2 SVGIG (reference sequence). CDR3 nucleotides: TGTGCCTGGAGCAGTGGGAGAAATCAGCCCCAGCATTTT. This gives the protein CAWSSGRNQPQHF.

As to this clone: Other DNA sequences in the same sample also yield this CDR3. The chain recombines TRBV18 with TRBJ2-7, with 10 bases that match TRBD1. Germline V gene sequence: CDR1 KGHSH, CDR2 LQKENI. The CDR3 runs to 16 residues. With V trimmed by 3 bases and J by 3 bases, 8 bases remained unmatched. The CDR3 region has the DNA TGTGCCAGCTCACCCGCTGGGACAGGGGTTCTCTACGAGCAGTACTTC. It codes for CASSPAGTGVLYEQYF.

The chain recombines TRBV7-9 with TRBJ2-7; D is unclear. The CDR3 covers 13 residues. Trimming took off 4 bases at V and 2 bases at J, with 9 bases between the two ends. Per germline, CDR1 SEHNR and CDR2 FQNEAQ (reference sequence). The CDR3 DNA reads as TGTGCCAGCAGCTCCAAGGGCCCCTACGAGCAGTACTTC. This encodes CASSSKGPYEQYF. Together with reference TRBV7-9 and TRBJ2-7, the CDR3 gives the full variable domain: DTGVSQNPRHKITKRGQNVTFRCDPISEHNRLYWYRQTLGQGPEFLTYFQNEAQLEKSRLLSDRFSAERPKGSFSTLEIQRTEQGDSAMYLCASSSKGPYEQYFGPGTRLTVT.

The chain couples TRBV7-9 to TRBJ2-1; 8 nucleotides match TRBD1. Germline CDR1 SEHNR, CDR2 FQNEAQ (reference sequence). The CDR3 extends over 15 amino acids. V shed 5 bases, J shed 1 base, and the junction held 4 bases outside the gene matches. The CDR3 sequence is CASSPDRGSYNEQFF. The CDR3 coding sequence is TGTGCCAGCAGCCCCGACAGGGGTTCCTACAATGAGCAGTTCTTC.

This chain links TRBV24-1 with TRBJ2-2; 9 nucleotides line up with TRBD1. From germline, CDR1 is KGHDR and CDR2 SFDVKD. Trimming at V came to 2 bases and at J to 15 bases, leaving 6 bases not matched to a gene. The CDR3 is 13 residues long. The CDR3, as DNA: TGTGCCACCAGTGATTATGGACAGGGGAGGATGTTTTTT. Its protein is CATSDYGQGRMFF.

There are a few counts of this clone. The J gene is TRBJ2-5, the V gene TRBV15; TRBD2 aligns across 8 bases. Per germline, CDR1 LNHNV and CDR2 YYDKDF (reference sequence). J lost 4 bases, V lost 3 bases, and 1 base had no gene match. The length of the CDR3 is 13 residues. The CDR3 protein is CATSSLAGETQYF. Here the CDR3 DNA reads TGTGCCACCAGCAGCCTAGCGGGAGAGACCCAGTACTTC.

This chain joins TRBV7-2 and TRBJ1-1; the D gene is possibly TRBD1 (5 bases). Per germline, CDR1 SGHTA and CDR2 FQGNSA. CDR3 length: 15 residues. V gave up 0 bases and J gave up 8 bases, with 16 bases separating them. The CDR3 coding sequence is TGTGCCAGCAGCTTAGCCCCGGGACCGAAGTACGAAGCTTTCTTT. Residues: CASSLAPGPKYEAFF.

V is TRBV5-1 and J is TRBJ2-3; 9 bases agree with TRBD1. The CDR3 contains 16 residues. Germline V gives CDR1 SGHRS, CDR2 YFSETQ. V was clipped by 0 bases and J by 2 bases; unmatched bases: 4. The CDR3 reads CASSLARDRDTDTQYF. The CDR3, as DNA: TGCGCCAGCAGCTTGGCCCGGGACAGGGACACAGATACGCAGTATTTT.

The rearrangement joins TRBV5-6 to TRBJ2-7; 9 bases are shared with TRBD2. The CDR3 loop spans 14 amino acids. V gave up 4 bases and J gave up 11 bases; unmatched junction bases: 13. CDR1 is SGHDT and CDR2 is YYEEEE in the germline V gene. The CDR3 DNA is TGTGCCAGCAGCCCCGGGACTAGCACGTTAGGGGAGTACTTC. Translated: CASSPGTSTLGEYF.